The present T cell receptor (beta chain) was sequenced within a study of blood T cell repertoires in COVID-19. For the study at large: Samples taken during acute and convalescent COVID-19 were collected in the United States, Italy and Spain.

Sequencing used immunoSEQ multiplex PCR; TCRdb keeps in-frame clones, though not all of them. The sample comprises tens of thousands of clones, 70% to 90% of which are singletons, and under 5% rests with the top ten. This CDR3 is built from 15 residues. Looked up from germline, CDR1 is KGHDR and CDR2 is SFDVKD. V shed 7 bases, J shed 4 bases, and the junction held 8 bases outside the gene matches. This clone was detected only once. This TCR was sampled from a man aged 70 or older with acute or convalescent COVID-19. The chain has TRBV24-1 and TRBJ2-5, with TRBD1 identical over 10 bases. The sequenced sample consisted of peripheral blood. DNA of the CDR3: TGTGCCACCAGGTCAGGGACAGGGGCCGGAGAGACCCAGTACTTC. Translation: CATRSGTGAGETQYF.